This TCR beta chain was retrieved from a study of T cell responses to AZD1222 COVID-19 vaccine. With regard to this clone: Its antigen remains unidentified.

Overall study results and limits: There were vaccine-associated CD4 TCRs across spike, dominant at 160-218 and 743-854. There were mostly white British donors and more females than males, and clonal diversity was possibly underestimated. Seropositivity was recorded at baseline in only a handful of AZD1222 recipients. Two AZD1222 doses significantly raised spike-specific TCR breadth and depth over controls.

The method was immunoSEQ multiplex PCR; TCRdb's version includes in-frame clones alone and lacks a portion of them. The sample shows about 140,000 clones, and about 2.2% sits with its ten largest clones. The TCR was taken from an adult in good health. Material for sequencing was peripheral blood.

The CDR3 spells CATSVRRDRVRDTQYF. CDR3 coding DNA: TGTGCCACCAGTGTCCGCCGGGACAGGGTTCGGGATACGCAGTATTTT. The chain recombines TRBV24-1 with TRBJ2-3; 9 positions match TRBD1. This CDR3 comprises 16 residues. J lost 6 bases, V lost 5 bases, and 11 bases had no gene match. Per germline, CDR1 KGHDR and CDR2 SFDVKD.